A single TCR beta chain is shown here with its context. TCRdb called the RT-PCR reads again in MiXCR, with one record for every CDR3 protein. The sample has about 960,000 distinct CDR3 sequences, around 17% seen once. This specimen comes from a study of patients and donors after allogeneic stem cell transplantation. The CDR3 runs 16 residues. In germline, CDR1 is SGHRS, CDR2 YFSETQ. Deletions cut 2 bases from V and 8 bases from J, with 20 bases between. The sample consisted of blood, either unsorted or a sorted T cell fraction (not recorded which). The clonotype originates from a human donor who was either an allogeneic HSCT recipient or a stem cell or donor lymphocyte infusion donor (not recorded which). It is not recorded whose cells these are; they may come from a transplant donor. The chain joins TRBV5-1 to TRBJ2-1, with D possibly TRBD2 on 5 matching bases. DNA for the CDR3: TGCGCCAGCAGCTTAAGTGCGCGACCCGCGCGGGATGAGCAGTTCTTC. Translation gives CASSLSARPARDEQFF.